This TCR beta chain is drawn from a study of blood T cell repertoires in COVID-19. The CDR3 has 13 amino acids. Trimming cost V 6 bases and J 6 bases, with 14 bases left between them. The germline V gene encodes CDR1 MNHEY and CDR2 SVGAGI. Participants spanned ages about 18 to 89 years and resided in about 25 US areas. Grouping used clinical history reported by participants in a survey and questionnaire. Original processing notes: Estimation of nucleated cell counts was performed using reference gene primer amplification. The repertoire was sequenced with immunoSEQ multiplex PCR; TCRdb's copy has only in-frame clones and lacks some. V and J calls and clone size come straight from that table; D and trimming were deduced from the DNA. This sample yields some 180,000 clones, of which about 88% are seen a single time; roughly 25% belongs to the top ten.

V gene TRBV6-5 combines with J gene TRBJ1-2, with D possibly being TRBD1 (6 bases). The sample consisted of PBMCs or T cells enriched from blood (not recorded which). The sequence derives from a woman aged 40 to 49 in a cohort exposed to, infected with or recovered from COVID-19 (not recorded which). The CDR3 is CASRVTWTDGYTF. The CDR3, as DNA: TGTGCCAGCAGAGTTACTTGGACAGATGGCTACACCTTC.